This T cell receptor beta chain is drawn from a study of T cell repertoires in aging, cancer and after chemotherapy. Trimming took off 0 bases at V and 6 bases at J, with 12 bases between the two ends. The germline gives CDR1 DFQATT, CDR2 SNEGSKA (reference sequence). The CDR3 covers 15 residues. This clonotype turned up a few times. The template was genomic DNA from peripheral blood, not RNA. Multiplex touch-down PCR with TRB-A/B primers amplified rearranged V-D-J TRB sequences. In TCRdb, the multiplex PCR reads were re-called with MiXCR into one record per CDR3 protein. The sample includes some 3,600 distinct CDR3 sequences, around 28% of them seen just once.

The sequence was collected from a human donor with a solid tumor. The rearrangement joins TRBV20-1 to TRBJ1-6; D possibly corresponds to TRBD1 (5 bases). The specimen was blood. In DNA form, the CDR3 reads TGCAGTGCTAGAGACGGTGGGGCAGTTAATTCACCCCTCCACTTT. The encoded protein is CSARDGGAVNSPLHF.